This T cell receptor beta chain derives from a study of blood T cell repertoires in COVID-19. The CDR3 length is 15 residues. Germline CDR1 SNHLY, CDR2 FYNNEI. V dropped 3 bases and J dropped 2; count of bases not matched to a gene: 7. TCRdb's copy holds only in-frame clones and misses some; the assay was immunoSEQ multiplex PCR. The data show about 190,000 clones, roughly 82% seen once. This sequence joins TRBV2 and TRBJ2-7, with 7 bases matching TRBD2. The receptor was derived from an older woman with acute COVID-19. Sample: PBMCs or T cells enriched from blood (not recorded which). CDR3: CASSDLLAAAYEQYF. In nucleotides, the CDR3 is TGTGCCAGCAGTGACCTTCTAGCGGCCGCCTACGAGCAGTACTTC.